The 28 T cell receptor beta chains below all came from one sample that was sequenced in a study of CD8 T cells in ankylosing spondylitis. Study-wide results and limits: The study identified a TCR beta motif of under ten highly homologous variants that appeared characteristic of ankylosing spondylitis blood.

These receptors have no known antigen. One entry per CDR3 protein results from TCRdb running MiXCR on the 5' RACE reads. The sample consists of some 700,000 distinct CDR3 sequences, 15% to 20% of them appearing once. The sample taken for sequencing was blood, either unsorted or a sorted T cell fraction (not recorded which). These receptor sequences come from a male donor with ankylosing spondylitis.

The sample holds a few counts of this clonotype. The gene calls are TRBV18 and TRBJ1-1; D not certain. CDR1 is KGHSH, CDR2 LQKENI, per germline. The CDR3 consists of 13 residues. With 3 bases removed from V and 1 base from J, the gap between germline ends came to 6 bases. In DNA, the CDR3 is TGTGCCAGCTCACCCCCTACGAACACTGAAGCTTTCTTT. This codes for CASSPPTNTEAFF.

This clonotype came up a few times. The genes are TRBV20-1 and TRBJ2-2; no definite D call. This CDR3 region has 13 residues. Germline V gene lookup returns CDR1 DFQATT and CDR2 SNEGSKA (reference sequence). Trimming left V 2 bases short and J 7 bases short, with 11 bases between. CDR3 sequence (DNA): TGCAGTGCTAGACGATTCTCAGGCGGGGAGCTGTTTTTT. It is translated as CSARRFSGGELFF.

This clonotype was recorded a few times. This chain joins TRBV12-3 or TRBV12-4 and TRBJ2-1; no firm D call. Trimming took off 3 bases at V and 6 bases at J, with 9 bases between the two ends. CDR3 length equals 13 residues. In nucleotides, the CDR3 is TGTGCCAGCAGTTTTGATGGTCTCAATGAGCAGTTCTTC. Its translation is CASSFDGLNEQFF.

Only a few counts were recorded for this clonotype. CDR3 sequence (DNA): TGCAGTGCTAGAGATTCTAGGAGCGGGGCAGATACGCAGTATTTT. Residues: CSARDSRSGADTQYF. This chain joins TRBV20-1 and TRBJ2-3; 7 bases are a match to TRBD2. CDR3 length: 15 residues. J was trimmed by 4 bases and V by 0 bases; bases with no gene match: 7. Germline CDR1 DFQATT, CDR2 SNEGSKA (reference sequence).

This clonotype appeared many times. The chain carries TRBV12-3 or TRBV12-4 and TRBJ1-6; unclear D gene. The CDR3 has 14 residues. Trimming pared 1 base from V and 7 bases from J, leaving 8 bases between. Here the CDR3 DNA reads TGTGCCAGCAGTTTAGGAGGGAAAAATTCACCCCTCCACTTT. This sequence encodes CASSLGGKNSPLHF.

The rearrangement joins TRBV19 to TRBJ2-2; 7 nucleotides align to TRBD1. The CDR3 is 17 residues long. V dropped 1 base and J dropped 6; count of bases not matched to a gene: 11. The germline V gene encodes CDR1 LNHDA and CDR2 SQIVND (reference sequence). The CDR3 sequence: CASSIGDRVIVSGELFF. CDR3 nucleotide sequence: TGTGCCAGTAGTATAGGAGACAGGGTGATCGTCTCCGGGGAGCTGTTTTTT.

The chain carries TRBV20-1 and TRBJ2-7; 11 nucleotides agree with TRBD2. The V gene end was trimmed by 0 bases and the J gene end by 6 bases; junction bases not matched to a gene: 4. This CDR3 is 14 amino acids long. The germline V gene has CDR1 DFQATT and CDR2 SNEGSKA (reference sequence). The CDR3 loop reads CSARELAGEGEQYF. CDR3 DNA sequence: TGCAGTGCTAGAGAACTAGCGGGGGAAGGCGAGCAGTACTTC.

This clonotype was counted only a few times. The rearrangement links TRBV20-1 to TRBJ2-5, with 7 bases aligning to TRBD2. Unmatched junction bases numbered 2, after V lost 0 bases and J lost 1 base. The CDR3 totals 14 residues. Per the germline V gene, CDR1 is DFQATT and CDR2 is SNEGSKA (reference sequence). Here the CDR3 reads CSAREASGQETQYF. In DNA form, the CDR3 reads TGCAGTGCTAGAGAGGCTAGCGGCCAAGAGACCCAGTACTTC.

V usage is TRBV10-3 and J usage is TRBJ2-1; unclear D gene. The CDR3 extends over 12 amino acids. The germline V gene has CDR1 ENHRY and CDR2 SYGVKD. Deletions cut 0 bases from V and 11 bases from J, with 8 bases between. The CDR3 nucleotides are TGTGCCATCAGTGAGTCGTACAGCAAGCAGTTCTTC. Encoded protein: CAISESYSKQFF.

This clonotype has more than one count but fewer than ten. The genes are TRBV5-6 and TRBJ2-7; D could derive from TRBD1 or TRBD2 (6 bases each). In germline, CDR1 is SGHDT, CDR2 YYEEEE. V shed 0 bases and J shed 3 bases, with 10 bases lying between them. This CDR3 has 14 residues. Here the CDR3 reads CASSLDGGLYEQYF. CDR3 nucleotide sequence: TGTGCCAGCAGCTTGGACGGGGGCCTCTACGAGCAGTACTTC.

This clonotype was found many times. The genes are TRBV12-3 or TRBV12-4 and TRBJ2-1; 13 bases agree with TRBD2. V lost 3 bases, J lost 8 bases, and 7 bases stayed unmatched. The CDR3 loop spans 16 amino acids. The CDR3 DNA sequence: TGTGCCAGCAGTTTCTCCGGACTAGCGGGAGAAGATGAGCAGTTCTTC. Its protein product is CASSFSGLAGEDEQFF.

This clonotype occurred a few times. The gene calls are TRBV10-3 and TRBJ1-5; unclear D gene. This CDR3 has 13 residues. CDR1 is ENHRY and CDR2 is SYGVKD in the germline V gene. Between the trimmed V and J ends, which lost 6 bases and 4 bases, there was a span of 10 bases. This chain's CDR3 is CAIRREANQPQHF. As DNA, the CDR3 is TGTGCCATCAGGAGGGAGGCTAATCAGCCCCAGCATTTT.

The J gene is TRBJ1-1, the V gene TRBV4-2; D is possibly TRBD1 (6 bases). The CDR3 contains 16 residues. CDR1 LGHNA and CDR2 YNFKEQ come from the germline V gene. V gave up 5 bases and J gave up 1 base, with 17 bases separating them. The chain's CDR3 is CASSSLGGPRNTEAFF. The CDR3 bases are TGTGCCAGCAGCTCCTTGGGGGGGCCGAGGAACACTGAAGCTTTCTTT.

The chain has TRBV25-1 and TRBJ1-2, with D unresolved. Germline V gene lookup returns CDR1 MGHDK and CDR2 SYGVNS. This CDR3 has 14 residues. V was clipped by 8 bases and J by 1 base, with 14 bases between them. CDR3 amino acids: CASSKPGFNYGYTF. CDR3 DNA: TGTGCCAGCTCCAAGCCCGGATTTAACTATGGCTACACCTTC.

The CDR3 is CASSQGGQGMFEKLFF. The CDR3, as DNA: TGCGCCAGCAGCCAAGGGGGACAGGGGATGTTTGAAAAACTGTTTTTT. The gene calls are TRBV4-3 and TRBJ1-4; TRBD1 agrees at 10 bases. V dropped 1 base and J dropped 7; count of bases not matched to a gene: 6. Per germline, CDR1 LGHNA and CDR2 YSLEER. This CDR3 spans 16 amino acids.

This chain joins TRBV3-1 and TRBJ1-3; 7 bases are a match to TRBD1. There are 15 residues in the CDR3. CDR1 LGHDT and CDR2 YNNKEL come from the germline V gene (reference sequence). Trimming removed 7 bases from V and 0 bases from J; junction bases left unmatched: 6. CDR3 DNA: TGTGCCAGCACCAAAGCAGGGGGCTCTGGAAACACCATATATTTT. This codes for CASTKAGGSGNTIYF.

This clonotype was recorded many times. The rearrangement uses TRBV12-3 or TRBV12-4 and TRBJ1-2; 9 bases fit TRBD1. The CDR3 totals 15 residues. After removal of 6 bases from V and 0 bases from J, the junction contained 5 bases not matched to a gene. The CDR3 region has the DNA TGTGCCAGCAGCCCCGGACAGGGGTCTAACTATGGCTACACCTTC. Its protein product is CASSPGQGSNYGYTF.

In this sample, this clonotype turned up many times. The V and J genes are TRBV29-1 and TRBJ1-3; D is unresolved. Germline values: CDR1 SQVTM, CDR2 ANQGSEA. Trimming pared 6 bases from V and 2 bases from J, leaving 14 bases between. CDR3 length: 14 amino acids. The CDR3, as DNA: TGCAGCGTGAACCCTCTAGGCGCTGGAAACACCATATATTTT. It yields the protein CSVNPLGAGNTIYF.

The chain uses TRBV4-3 and TRBJ2-2; 8 positions match TRBD1. Trimming at V came to 3 bases and at J to 1 base, leaving 4 bases not matched to a gene. The CDR3 runs to 16 residues. Germline V gene sequence: CDR1 LGHNA, CDR2 YSLEER. The CDR3 protein is CASSHYGTGNTGELFF. Written as DNA, the CDR3 is TGCGCCAGCAGCCATTACGGGACAGGGAACACCGGGGAGCTGTTTTTT.

V gene TRBV7-3 combines with J gene TRBJ2-1, with TRBD2 matching over 16 bases. After removal of 1 base from V and 6 bases from J, the junction contained 3 bases not matched to a gene. The CDR3 spans 17 residues. Germline loops: CDR1 SGHTA, CDR2 FQGTGA. In DNA, the CDR3 is TGTGCCAGCAGCTTAATCGGGACTAGCGGGAGGGGCAATGAGCAGTTCTTC. Protein product: CASSLIGTSGRGNEQFF.

There are a few counts of this clonotype. The rearrangement uses TRBV7-8 and TRBJ2-1; the match to TRBD1 covers 9 bases. The CDR3 is 14 amino acids. J lost 7 bases, V lost 4 bases, and 5 bases had no gene match. Per germline, CDR1 SGHVS and CDR2 FQNEAQ. The CDR3 here is CASSSRTGVNEQFF. As DNA, the CDR3 is TGTGCCAGCAGCTCAAGGACAGGGGTGAATGAGCAGTTCTTC. The whole variable domain, filled in from reference TRBV7-8 and TRBJ2-1, reads GAGVSQSPRYKVAKRGQDVALRCDPISGHVSLFWYQQALGQGPEFLTYFQNEAQLDKSGLPSDRFFAERPEGSVSTLKIQRTQQEDSAVYLCASSSRTGVNEQFFGPGTRLTVL.

This clonotype was recorded many times. The rearrangement uses TRBV5-6 and TRBJ2-3, with 9 bases lining up with TRBD2. CDR1 SGHDT and CDR2 YYEEEE come from the germline V gene. The CDR3 length is 16 residues. The trim removed 0 bases at V and 2 bases at J, leaving 4 bases unmatched. As DNA, the CDR3 is TGTGCCAGCAGCTTGGCAGCGGGAGGTTTCACAGATACGCAGTATTTT. It codes for CASSLAAGGFTDTQYF.

CDR3 DNA: TGTGCCAGCAGCGTAGCAGATGGGGGCTACGAGCAGTACTTC. It is translated as CASSVADGGYEQYF. This chain links TRBV9 with TRBJ2-7; D tentatively reads TRBD1 or TRBD2 (5 bases each). The germline V gene encodes CDR1 SGDLS and CDR2 YYNGEE. There are 14 residues in the CDR3. V was clipped by 0 bases and J by 3 bases, with 10 bases between them.

This chain connects TRBV6-1 to TRBJ1-2; D may be TRBD1 (5 bases). Germline-derived CDR1 and CDR2 are MNHNS and SASEGT. This CDR3 region has 15 residues. Trimming removed 4 bases at V and 8 bases at J, with 20 bases between. CDR3 nucleotides: TGTGCCAGCAGTGGCGGGGGGTACTCGGTGAAGGGCTACACCTTC. Translated, it gives CASSGGGYSVKGYTF.

This clonotype was counted a few times. The J gene is TRBJ2-3, the V gene TRBV6-1; 8 bases line up with TRBD1. J lost 0 bases, V lost 4 bases, and 6 bases had no gene match. The V gene's germline CDR1 is MNHNS and CDR2 SASEGT. CDR3 size: 16 residues. CDR3: CASSGPGGSSTDTQYF. The CDR3 DNA sequence: TGTGCCAGCAGTGGCCCAGGGGGCTCGAGCACAGATACGCAGTATTTT.

This clonotype was observed once. Sequence at one end of the junction differs from germline and may be a read error. The gene calls are TRBV2 and TRBJ2-7; tentatively, D is TRBD1 (5 bases). Per germline, CDR1 SNHLY and CDR2 FYNNEI. The CDR3 spans 14 residues. The CDR3 DNA reads TGTGCCAGCATGACCCCCGGGCAGGGATCCGAGGAGTACTTC. Translated: CASMTPGQGSEEYF.

This clonotype showed up many times. The gene calls are TRBV15 and TRBJ1-4; weak D call: TRBD1 (6 bases). The CDR3 runs 16 residues. The germline V gene encodes CDR1 LNHNV and CDR2 YYDKDF (reference sequence). V dropped 0 bases and J dropped 4 bases, with 12 bases sitting between them. The CDR3 bases are TGTGCCACCAGCAGAGAGACAGAAGGGGGTAATGAAAAACTGTTTTTT. Translated: CATSRETEGGNEKLFF.

CDR3 sequence (DNA): TGTGCCACCAGTGAGGGGGGGCCCCTCCGGGAGCAGTACTTC. This sequence encodes CATSEGGPLREQYF. This chain joins TRBV24-1 and TRBJ2-7; D might be TRBD2 (7 bases). CDR1 KGHDR and CDR2 SFDVKD come from the germline V gene. The V and J ends lost 4 bases and 7 bases respectively, with 16 bases between them. This CDR3 is built from 14 residues.